This section outlines one TCR beta chain sequence together with its context. This sample stems from a study of blood T cell repertoires in COVID-19. The wider study: Collection of acute and convalescent COVID-19 samples took place in the United States, Italy and Spain. T cells, B-cell-depleted T cells, or PBMCs supplied cDNA or gDNA.

In germline, CDR1 is SGHTA, CDR2 FQGNSA. This CDR3 has 14 residues. V was pared by 3 bases and J by 0 bases, with 9 bases between. Original data processing: Estimation of nucleated cell counts was performed using reference gene primer amplification. Assay: immunoSEQ multiplex PCR; the TCRdb copy retains only in-frame clones and omits some. V and J calls and clone size are those listed in that table; D and trimming were worked out from the DNA. In the table there are 200,000 or so clones, 84% of which are singletons. The V and J genes are TRBV7-2 and TRBJ2-7; D may be TRBD1 (5 bases). The clonotype comes from a woman in her fifties or sixties with acute or convalescent COVID-19. Sequencing was done on a sample of peripheral blood. The CDR3 reads CASSFDSSSYEQYF. CDR3 nucleotides: TGTGCCAGCAGCTTCGACAGCTCCTCCTACGAGCAGTACTTC.